These 11 T cell receptor beta chains share one sample of origin, sequenced in a study of T cells in Graves' hyperthyroidism and ophthalmopathy (dated by TCRdb to the late 2010s). The library was built by means of multiplex PCR. The sequencer was an Illumina HiSeq 2000. The TCR beta CDR3 regions were amplified from the RNA transcripts. A first-round RT-PCR of the TCR CDR3 used the HTBI primer set with the Qiagen OneStep RT-PCR kit. TCRdb handled the public reads itself, with Q25 trimming in fastp and clone calling in MiXCR, and kept productive beta chains. Entries are consolidated by CDR3 protein sequence, retaining the most common genes and DNA. This sample gives hundreds of thousands of distinct CDR3 sequences in total; 35% of them show up just once. Together, the top ten hold less than 40% of the sample. The sample comprised blood. Receptors originate from a woman aged 40 to 50 with Graves' hyperthyroidism.

This clonotype has only a few counts. The chain combines TRBV12-3 or TRBV12-4 with TRBJ1-4; D gene uncertain. CDR3 length: 14 residues. The V end lost 6 bases, the J end lost 6 bases, and 14 bases lay between the germline ends. CDR3 sequence (DNA): TGTGCCAGCAGCACCTTGGGGTCGGATGAAAAACTGTTTTTT. Encoded protein: CASSTLGSDEKLFF.

This clonotype turned up a few times. The chain combines TRBV6-5 with TRBJ2-2, with D perhaps TRBD1 or TRBD2 (5 bases each). The CDR3 contains 15 residues. V was cut by 0 bases and J by 7 bases, with 12 bases left in between. The germline V gene encodes CDR1 MNHEY and CDR2 SVGAGI. In nucleotides, the CDR3 is TGTGCCAGCAGTTACTCGATCCGGGGCAACGGGGAGCTGTTTTTT. It specifies CASSYSIRGNGELFF.

This clonotype was observed at least ten times. The CDR3 region has the DNA TGTGCCAGCAGCCCAGCTCGACTAGCGAGGGGGCAAGAGACCCAGTACTTC. Translated: CASSPARLARGQETQYF. The genes are TRBV7-2 and TRBJ2-5; 8 nucleotides agree with TRBD2. V gave up 5 bases and J gave up 2 bases; unmatched junction bases: 13. The CDR3 runs to 17 residues. Germline loops: CDR1 SGHTA, CDR2 FQGNSA.

This clonotype was found many times. The chain combines TRBV20-1 with TRBJ2-5, with 11 bases fitting TRBD1. J lost 4 bases, V lost 2 bases, and 3 bases had no gene match. CDR3 size: 14 residues. Germline assignment: CDR1 DFQATT and CDR2 SNEGSKA (reference sequence). The CDR3 region is CSARTGTGGETQYF. The CDR3 region has the DNA TGCAGTGCTAGAACAGGGACAGGGGGAGAGACCCAGTACTTC.

This clonotype occurred many times. V usage is TRBV12-3 or TRBV12-4 and J usage is TRBJ1-5; 9 bases align to TRBD1. CDR3 length equals 13 residues. After removal of 6 bases from V and 6 bases from J, the junction contained 3 bases not matched to a gene. This chain's CDR3 is CASRTTGGQPQHF. The CDR3 DNA is TGTGCCAGCAGGACGACAGGGGGTCAGCCCCAGCATTTT.

The rearrangement uses TRBV5-1 and TRBJ2-1; 12 bases line up with TRBD1. Germline values: CDR1 SGHRS, CDR2 YFSETQ. The CDR3 runs to 14 residues. Trimming cost V 3 bases and J 8 bases; bases outside gene matches: 3. The CDR3 is CASSWGQGADEQFF. CDR3 nucleotide sequence: TGCGCCAGCAGCTGGGGACAGGGGGCGGATGAGCAGTTCTTC. The variable domain in full, with the rest retrieved from reference TRBV5-1 and TRBJ2-1, is KAGVTQTPRYLIKTRGQQVTLSCSPISGHRSVSWYQQTPGQGLQFLFEYFSETQRNKGNFPGRFSGRQFSNSRSEMNVSTLELGDSALYLCASSWGQGADEQFFGPGTRLTVL.

This clonotype was recorded a few times. This chain joins TRBV27 and TRBJ2-7; 11 bases match TRBD2. V shed 6 bases and J 2 bases; nucleotides not matched to a gene: 9. Germline loops: CDR1 MNHEY, CDR2 SMNVEV (reference sequence). CDR3 size: 16 residues. This CDR3 reads CASRRPTSGGTYEQYF. The CDR3 bases are TGTGCCAGCAGACGACCAACTAGCGGGGGCACCTACGAGCAGTACTTC.

The sample holds one count of this clonotype. The V and J genes are TRBV5-1 and TRBJ1-5; 11 nucleotides match TRBD1. V lost 7 bases, J lost 5 bases, and 8 bases stayed unmatched. Germline lookup yields CDR1 SGHRS and CDR2 YFSETQ. This CDR3 is built from 15 residues. In DNA, the CDR3 is TGCGCCAGCGCCGGGGACAGGGGGAGAGATCAGCCCCAGCATTTT. Protein product: CASAGDRGRDQPQHF.

Ten or more counts support this clonotype. This chain uses TRBV19 with TRBJ1-5; D is undetermined. Germline-derived CDR1 and CDR2 are LNHDA and SQIVND (reference sequence). V was pared by 5 bases and J by 4 bases, with 12 bases between. The CDR3 consists of 14 residues. DNA of the CDR3: TGTGCCAGTAGTTACGGAACTCGTAATCAGCCCCAGCATTTT. Protein: CASSYGTRNQPQHF.

A remark on this clonotype: Given a much more abundant clone one base away, this may be a read error. The chain joins TRBV20-1 to TRBJ2-7, with a weak D call TRBD2 (6 bases). V lost 5 bases, J lost 2 bases, and 13 bases lay in between. There are 13 residues in the CDR3. From germline, CDR1 is DFQATT and CDR2 SNEGSKA (reference sequence). For the CDR3, the DNA is TGCAGTGCTCCGGGACTCCCTACCTACGAGCAGTACTTC. Its translation: CSAPGLPTYEQYF.

This clonotype was observed at least ten times. The chain couples TRBV7-8 to TRBJ2-5; the match to TRBD2 covers 9 bases. The V segment lost 4 bases and the J segment 6 bases; nucleotides outside the gene matches: 6. Germline lookup yields CDR1 SGHVS and CDR2 FQNEAQ. The CDR3 consists of 14 residues. The CDR3 spells CASSSIAGEQTQYF. CDR3 DNA: TGTGCCAGCAGCTCCATAGCGGGAGAACAGACCCAGTACTTC.